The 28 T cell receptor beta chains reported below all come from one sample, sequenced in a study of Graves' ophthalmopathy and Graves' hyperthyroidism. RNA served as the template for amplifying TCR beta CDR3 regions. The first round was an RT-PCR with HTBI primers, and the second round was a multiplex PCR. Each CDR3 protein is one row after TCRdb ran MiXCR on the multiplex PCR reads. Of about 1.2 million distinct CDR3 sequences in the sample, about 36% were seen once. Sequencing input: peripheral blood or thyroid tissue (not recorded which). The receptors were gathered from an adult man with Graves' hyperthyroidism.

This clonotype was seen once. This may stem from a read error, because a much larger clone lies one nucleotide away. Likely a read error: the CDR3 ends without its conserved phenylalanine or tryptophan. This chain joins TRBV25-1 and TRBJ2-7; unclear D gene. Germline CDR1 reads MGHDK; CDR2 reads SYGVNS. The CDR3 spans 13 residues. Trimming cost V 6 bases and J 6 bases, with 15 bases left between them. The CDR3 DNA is TGTGCCAGCAGCTCAGGAATAGCTGTCGAGCAGTACTCC. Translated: CASSSGIAVEQYS.

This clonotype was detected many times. For the CDR3, the DNA is TGCAGTGCCCTTTATCCCTCCAGGGTCCACGAGCAGTACTTC. Protein product: CSALYPSRVHEQYF. The V gene is TRBV20-1, the J gene TRBJ2-7, with D perhaps matching TRBD1 (5 bases). The CDR3 sequence is 14 residues long. Deletions cut 6 bases from V and 5 bases from J, with 20 bases between. CDR1 is DFQATT, CDR2 SNEGSKA, per germline (reference sequence).

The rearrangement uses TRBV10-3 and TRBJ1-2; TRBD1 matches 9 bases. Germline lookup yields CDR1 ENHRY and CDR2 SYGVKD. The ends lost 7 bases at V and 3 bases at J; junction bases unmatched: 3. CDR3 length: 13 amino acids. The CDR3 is CAITGQGHYGYTF. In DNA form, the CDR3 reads TGTGCCATCACAGGACAGGGGCACTATGGCTACACCTTC.

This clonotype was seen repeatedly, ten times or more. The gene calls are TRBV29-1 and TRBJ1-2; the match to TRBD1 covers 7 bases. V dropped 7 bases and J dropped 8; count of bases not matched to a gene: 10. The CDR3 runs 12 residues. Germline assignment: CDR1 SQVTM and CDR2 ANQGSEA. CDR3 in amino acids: CSALKTGIGYTF. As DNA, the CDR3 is TGCAGCGCCCTGAAGACAGGGATAGGCTACACCTTC. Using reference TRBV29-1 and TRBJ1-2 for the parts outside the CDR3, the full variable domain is SAVISQKPSRDICQRGTSLTIQCQVDSQVTMMFWYRQQPGQSLTLIATANQGSEATYESGFVIDKFPISRPNLTFSTLTVSNMSPEDSSIYLCSALKTGIGYTFGSGTRLTVV.

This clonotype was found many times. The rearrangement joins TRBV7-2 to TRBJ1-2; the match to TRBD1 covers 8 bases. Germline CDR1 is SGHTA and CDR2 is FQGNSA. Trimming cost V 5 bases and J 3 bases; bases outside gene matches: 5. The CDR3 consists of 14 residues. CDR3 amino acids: CASSRRQGYYGYTF. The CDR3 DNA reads TGTGCCAGCAGCCGACGACAGGGGTACTATGGCTACACCTTC.

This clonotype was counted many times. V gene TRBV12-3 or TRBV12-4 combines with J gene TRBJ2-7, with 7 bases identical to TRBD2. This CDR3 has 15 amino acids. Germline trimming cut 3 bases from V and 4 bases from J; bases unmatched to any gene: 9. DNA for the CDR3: TGTGCCAGCAGTTTCGGGGGGACTTCGATGTACGAGCAGTACTTC. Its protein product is CASSFGGTSMYEQYF.

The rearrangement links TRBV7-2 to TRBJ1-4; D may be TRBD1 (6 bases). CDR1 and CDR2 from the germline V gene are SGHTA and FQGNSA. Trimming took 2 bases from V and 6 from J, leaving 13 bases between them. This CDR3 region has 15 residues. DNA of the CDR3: TGTGCCAGCAGCTTAACGGAACAGGGTTATGAAAAACTGTTTTTT. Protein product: CASSLTEQGYEKLFF.

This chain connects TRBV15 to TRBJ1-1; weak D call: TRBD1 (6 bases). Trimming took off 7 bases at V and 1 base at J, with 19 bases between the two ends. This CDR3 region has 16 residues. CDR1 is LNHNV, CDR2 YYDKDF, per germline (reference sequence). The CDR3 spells CATNQQGRWRNTEAFF. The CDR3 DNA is TGTGCCACCAACCAACAGGGAAGGTGGAGGAACACTGAAGCTTTCTTT.

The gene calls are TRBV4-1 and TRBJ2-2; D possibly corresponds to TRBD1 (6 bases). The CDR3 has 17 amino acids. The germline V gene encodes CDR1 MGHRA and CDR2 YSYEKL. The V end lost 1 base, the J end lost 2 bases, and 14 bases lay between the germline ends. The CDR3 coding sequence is TGCGCCAGCAGCCAAGCAAGACCGGGACACAACACCGGGGAGCTGTTTTTT. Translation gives CASSQARPGHNTGELFF.

CDR3 DNA sequence: TGCAGTGCTAGAGATGGGGGGGAGGACACCGGGGAGCTGTTTTTT. This codes for CSARDGGEDTGELFF. The chain is built from TRBV20-1 and TRBJ2-2; 7 nucleotides line up with TRBD2. CDR1 and CDR2 from the germline V gene are DFQATT and SNEGSKA (reference sequence). CDR3 length equals 15 residues. V lost 0 bases to trimming and J lost 3 bases; unmatched junction nucleotides: 4.

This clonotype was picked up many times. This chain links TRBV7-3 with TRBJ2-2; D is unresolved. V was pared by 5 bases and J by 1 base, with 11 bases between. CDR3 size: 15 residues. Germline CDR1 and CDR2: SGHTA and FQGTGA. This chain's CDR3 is CASSQFVGNTGELFF. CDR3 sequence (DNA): TGTGCCAGCAGCCAATTCGTCGGGAACACCGGGGAGCTGTTTTTT.

The CDR3 nucleotides read TGTGCCAGCAGTGAAACTCAGGAGTTACTTGGCTACACCTTC. Translated: CASSETQELLGYTF. The gene calls are TRBV25-1 and TRBJ1-2; D call uncertain. Trimming removed 2 bases from V and 7 bases from J, with 14 bases in between. The CDR3 is 14 amino acids. The germline V gene has CDR1 MGHDK and CDR2 SYGVNS.

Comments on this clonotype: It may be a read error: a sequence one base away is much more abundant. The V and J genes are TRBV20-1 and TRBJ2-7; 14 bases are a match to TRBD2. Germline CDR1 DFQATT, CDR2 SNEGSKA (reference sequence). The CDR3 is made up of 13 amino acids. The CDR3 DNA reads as TGCATTGCTCCGGGACTAGCGGGAGTCGAGCAGTACTTC. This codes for CIAPGLAGVEQYF.

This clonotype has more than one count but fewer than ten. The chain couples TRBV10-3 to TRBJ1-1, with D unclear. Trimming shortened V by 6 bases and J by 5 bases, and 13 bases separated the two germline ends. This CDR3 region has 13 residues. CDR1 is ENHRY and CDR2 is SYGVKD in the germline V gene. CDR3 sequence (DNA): TGTGCCATCAGGCAAGAACGTGAGACTGAAGCTTTCTTT. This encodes CAIRQERETEAFF.

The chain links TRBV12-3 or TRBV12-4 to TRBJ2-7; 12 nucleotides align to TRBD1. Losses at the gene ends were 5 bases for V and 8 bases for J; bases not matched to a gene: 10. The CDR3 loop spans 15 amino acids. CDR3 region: CASSTPGQGARKQYF. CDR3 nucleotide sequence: TGTGCCAGCAGTACTCCGGGACAGGGGGCGAGGAAGCAGTACTTC.

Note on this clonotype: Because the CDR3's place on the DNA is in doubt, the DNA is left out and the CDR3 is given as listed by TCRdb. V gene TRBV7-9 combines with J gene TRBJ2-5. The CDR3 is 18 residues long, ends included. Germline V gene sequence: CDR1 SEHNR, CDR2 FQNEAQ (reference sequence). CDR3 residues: CASSRASELFFGSGTQYF.

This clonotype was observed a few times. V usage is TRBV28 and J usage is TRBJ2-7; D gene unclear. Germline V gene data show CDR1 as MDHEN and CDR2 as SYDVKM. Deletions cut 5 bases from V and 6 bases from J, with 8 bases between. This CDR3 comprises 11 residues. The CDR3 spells CASSERSEQYF. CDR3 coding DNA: TGTGCCAGCAGTGAGCGTAGCGAGCAGTACTTC.

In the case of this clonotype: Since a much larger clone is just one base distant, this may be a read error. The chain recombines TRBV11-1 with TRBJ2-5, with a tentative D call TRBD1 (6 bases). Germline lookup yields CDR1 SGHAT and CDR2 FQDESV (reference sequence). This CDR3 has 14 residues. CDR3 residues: CAGSSRQDQETQYF. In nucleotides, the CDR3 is TGTGCCGGCAGCTCAAGACAGGACCAAGAGACCCAGTACTTC. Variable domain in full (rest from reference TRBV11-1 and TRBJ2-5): EAEVAQSPRYKITEKSQAVAFWCDPISGHATLYWYRQILGQGPELLVQFQDESVVDDSQLPKDRFSAERLKGVDSTLKIQPAELGDSAMYLCAGSSRQDQETQYFGPGTRLLVL.

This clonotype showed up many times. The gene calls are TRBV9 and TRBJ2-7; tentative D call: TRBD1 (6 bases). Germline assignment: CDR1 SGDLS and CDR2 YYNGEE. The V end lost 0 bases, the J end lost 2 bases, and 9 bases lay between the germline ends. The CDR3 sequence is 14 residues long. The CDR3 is CASSVGTEPYEQYF. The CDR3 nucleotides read TGTGCCAGCAGCGTAGGGACAGAGCCCTACGAGCAGTACTTC.

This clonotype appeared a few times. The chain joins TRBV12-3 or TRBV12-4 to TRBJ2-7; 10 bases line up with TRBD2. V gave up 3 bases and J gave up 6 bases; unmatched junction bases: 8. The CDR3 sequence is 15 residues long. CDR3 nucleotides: TGTGCCAGCAGTTTTCACCTAGCGGGGGCATCCGAGCAGTACTTC. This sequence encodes CASSFHLAGASEQYF.

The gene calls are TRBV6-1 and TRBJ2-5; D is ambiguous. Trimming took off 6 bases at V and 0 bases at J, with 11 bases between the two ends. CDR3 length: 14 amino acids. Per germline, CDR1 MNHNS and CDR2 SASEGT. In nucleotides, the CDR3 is TGTGCCAGCAGCTCACATGGTTACCAAGAGACCCAGTACTTC. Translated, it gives CASSSHGYQETQYF.

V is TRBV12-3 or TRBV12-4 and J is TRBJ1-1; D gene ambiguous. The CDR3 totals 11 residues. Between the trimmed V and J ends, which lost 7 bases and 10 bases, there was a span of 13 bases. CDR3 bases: TGTGCCAGCAAGAAGGGAGGGCGAGCTTTCTTT. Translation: CASKKGGRAFF.

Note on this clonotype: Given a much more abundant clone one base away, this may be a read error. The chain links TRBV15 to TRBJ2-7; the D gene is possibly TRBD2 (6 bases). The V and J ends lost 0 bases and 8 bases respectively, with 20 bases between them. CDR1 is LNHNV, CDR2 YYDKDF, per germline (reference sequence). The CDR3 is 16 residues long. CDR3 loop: CATSRDWEKAGGKQYF. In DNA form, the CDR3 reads TGTGCCACCAGCAGAGATTGGGAGAAGGCAGGCGGGAAGCAGTACTTC.

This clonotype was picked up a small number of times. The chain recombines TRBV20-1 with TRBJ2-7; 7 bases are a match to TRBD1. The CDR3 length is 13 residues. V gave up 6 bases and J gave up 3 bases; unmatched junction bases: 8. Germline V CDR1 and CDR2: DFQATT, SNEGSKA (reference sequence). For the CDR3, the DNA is TGCAGTGCGAGACAGGGCGAGGGCTACGAGCAGTACTTC. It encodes CSARQGEGYEQYF.

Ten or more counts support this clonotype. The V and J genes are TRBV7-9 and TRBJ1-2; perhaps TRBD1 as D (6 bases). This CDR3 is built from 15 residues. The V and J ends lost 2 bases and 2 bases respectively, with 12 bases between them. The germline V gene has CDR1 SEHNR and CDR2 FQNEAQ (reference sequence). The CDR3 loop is CASSLSLGQNYGYTF. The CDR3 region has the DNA TGTGCCAGCAGCTTATCCCTCGGACAGAACTATGGCTACACCTTC.

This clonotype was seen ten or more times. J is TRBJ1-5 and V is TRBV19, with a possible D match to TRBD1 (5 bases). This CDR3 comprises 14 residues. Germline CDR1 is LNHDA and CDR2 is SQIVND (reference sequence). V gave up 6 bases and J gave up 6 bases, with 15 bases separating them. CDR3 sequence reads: CASSQDGTGQPQHF. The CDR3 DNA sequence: TGTGCCAGTAGCCAGGACGGGACGGGTCAGCCCCAGCATTTT. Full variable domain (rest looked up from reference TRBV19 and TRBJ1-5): DGGITQSPKYLFRKEGQNVTLSCEQNLNHDAMYWYRQDPGQGLRLIYYSQIVNDFQKGDIAEGYSVSREKKESFPLTVTSAQKNPTAFYLCASSQDGTGQPQHFGDGTRLSIL.

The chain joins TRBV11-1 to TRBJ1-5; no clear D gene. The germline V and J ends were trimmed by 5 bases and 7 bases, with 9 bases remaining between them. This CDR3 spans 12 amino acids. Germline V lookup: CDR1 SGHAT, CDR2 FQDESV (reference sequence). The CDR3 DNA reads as TGTGCCAGCAGCGCTGGGGAACAGCCCCAGCATTTT. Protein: CASSAGEQPQHF.

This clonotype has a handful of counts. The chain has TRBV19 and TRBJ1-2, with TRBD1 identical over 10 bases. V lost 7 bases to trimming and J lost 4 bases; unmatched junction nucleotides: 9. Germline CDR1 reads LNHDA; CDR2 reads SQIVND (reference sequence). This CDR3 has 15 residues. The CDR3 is CASTLTGTGVYGYTF. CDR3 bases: TGTGCCAGTACCCTAACCGGGACAGGGGTCTATGGCTACACCTTC.